The source of this T cell receptor (beta chain) is a study of cytotoxic CD8 clonotypes in ibrutinib-treated CLL. Study at large: Among the patients, around ten presented as relapsed/refractory and around 15 as treatment-naive; fewer than 18 showed unmutated IGHV. Whole-study findings and limits: Treatment left the uncommon public clonotypes either contracted or stable in frequency. Baseline clonality, higher than in age-matched healthy donors, tracked circulating CD8+ T-cell counts.

The repertoire was sequenced with immunoSEQ multiplex PCR; TCRdb's copy has only in-frame clones and lacks some. In the table there are approximately 97,000 clones, approximately 71% of which are singletons. In its sample, this clone is medium-sized. Its specificity is not known. Germline CDR1 and CDR2: SNHLY and FYNNEI. V was trimmed by 1 base and J by 7 bases, leaving 4 bases between them. This CDR3 has 11 amino acids. The TCR sequence derives from a human donor with chronic lymphocytic leukemia. The V and J genes are TRBV2 and TRBJ1-1; D is unresolved. Material: PBMCs, obtained after 24 months of ibrutinib treatment. The DNA for the CDR3 is TGTGCCAGCAGTGAAGGGATTGAAGCTTTCTTT. Amino acid sequence: CASSEGIEAFF.